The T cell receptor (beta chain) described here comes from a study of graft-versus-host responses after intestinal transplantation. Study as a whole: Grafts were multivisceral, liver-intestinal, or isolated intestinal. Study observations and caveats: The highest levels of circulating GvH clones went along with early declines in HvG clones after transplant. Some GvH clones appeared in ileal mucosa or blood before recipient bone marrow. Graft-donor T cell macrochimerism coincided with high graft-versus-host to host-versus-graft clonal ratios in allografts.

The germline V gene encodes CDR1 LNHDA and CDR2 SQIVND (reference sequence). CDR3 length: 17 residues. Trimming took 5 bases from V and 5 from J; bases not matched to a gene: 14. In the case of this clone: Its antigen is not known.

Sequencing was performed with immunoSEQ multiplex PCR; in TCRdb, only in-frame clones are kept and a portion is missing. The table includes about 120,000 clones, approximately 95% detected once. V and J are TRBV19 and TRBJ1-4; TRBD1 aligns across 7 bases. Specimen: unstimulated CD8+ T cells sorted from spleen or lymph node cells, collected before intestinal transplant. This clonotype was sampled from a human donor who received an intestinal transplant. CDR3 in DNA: TGTGCCAGTAGTTACTCTCCGACAGGGTCGACGAATGAAAAACTGTTTTTT. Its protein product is CASSYSPTGSTNEKLFF.